These T cell receptor beta chains were read from a single sample in a study of Graves' ophthalmopathy and Graves' hyperthyroidism. TCRdb ran MiXCR on the multiplex PCR reads and lists one entry per CDR3 protein. This table has 300,000 or so distinct CDR3 sequences, about a sixth appearing once. The sample comprised peripheral blood. These receptors were obtained from an adult man with Graves' ophthalmopathy. The CDR3 runs from the conserved cysteine through the conserved F or W. The order of the fields is clone size, V gene, J gene, D gene, CDR3 protein, CDR3 DNA. A D gene is named only where the DNA matches it firmly. Not every row has a clone size; where given, it reads once, few, many or a size class.

>few|TRBV19|TRBJ1-1|.
CASSLTGNRAFF
TGTGCCAGTTCCCTTACAGGGAATCGGGCTTTCTTT
>many|TRBV4-2|TRBJ2-7|TRBD2
CASSQELAVYEQYF
TGTGCCAGCAGCCAAGAACTAGCGGTATACGAGCAGTACTTC
>many|TRBV28|TRBJ2-5|.
CASSFQEPGGTQYF
TGTGCCAGCAGTTTTCAGGAGCCGGGCGGGACCCAGTACTTC
>many|TRBV30|TRBJ2-2|.
CAWTFGVTGELFF
TGTGCCTGGACCTTTGGGGTCACCGGGGAGCTGTTTTTT
>many|TRBV5-1|TRBJ2-2|TRBD2
CASSLVREAATGELFF
TGCGCCAGCAGCTTGGTTCGGGAGGCGGCCACCGGGGAGCTGTTTTTT
>.|TRBV28|TRBJ1-1|.
CASKRGYTEAFF
TGTGCCAGCAAAAGGGGCTACACTGAAGCTTTCTTT
>many|TRBV5-8|TRBJ2-5|TRBD1
CASSLFAVPTGEETQYF
TGTGCCAGCAGCTTGTTTGCAGTCCCTACAGGGGAAGAGACCCAGTACTTC
>many|TRBV27|TRBJ2-7|.
CASSLGTLPYEQYF
TGTGCCAGCAGTCTCGGGACGTTACCCTACGAGCAGTACTTC
>many|TRBV7-9|TRBJ1-1|.
CASSLKGGTEAFF
TGTGCCAGCAGCTTAAAGGGAGGAACTGAAGCTTTCTTT
>many|TRBV20-1|TRBJ2-2|TRBD1
CSARDRDRGYTGELFF
TGCAGTGCTAGAGATCGGGACAGGGGATACACCGGGGAGCTGTTTTTT
>many|TRBV10-1|TRBJ1-2|.
CASSPQRDYGYTF
TGCGCCAGCAGCCCACAGAGGGACTATGGCTACACCTTC
>many|TRBV28|TRBJ2-7|.
CASSYFLGSGIREQYF
TGTGCCAGCAGTTACTTCCTCGGGAGCGGTATACGAGAGCAGTACTTC
>many|TRBV4-1|TRBJ2-5|TRBD2
CASSQGPLAALGETQYF
TGCGCCAGCAGCCAAGGGCCCCTAGCGGCGCTCGGGGAGACCCAGTACTTC
>many|TRBV6-2/TRBV6-3|TRBJ2-7|.
CASSYSSHEQYF
TGTGCCAGCAGTTACTCTTCCCACGAGCAGTACTTC
>many|TRBV27|TRBJ1-5|TRBD1
CASSRQGPTTQLQHF
TGTGCCAGCAGTCGACAGGGGCCTACAACGCAGCTCCAGCATTTT
>few|TRBV12-3/TRBV12-4|TRBJ1-6|.
CASSLRSNNSPLHF
TGTGCCAGCAGTTTACGGAGCAATAATTCACCCCTCCACTTT
>many|TRBV20-1|TRBJ2-5|.
CSARRFGGLETQYF
TGCAGTGCTAGACGGTTCGGCGGACTAGAGACCCAGTACTTC
>.|TRBV7-8|TRBJ1-2|TRBD1
CASSLIGQGIYGYTF
TGTGCCAGCAGCTTAATAGGACAGGGAATCTATGGCTACACCTTC
>many|TRBV6-1|TRBJ2-7|TRBD2
CASSPLSGGDGEQYF
TGTGCCAGCAGCCCCTTGAGCGGGGGGGATGGCGAGCAGTACTTC
>.|TRBV7-2|TRBJ2-5|.
CASSLVGPSGAETQYF
TGTGCCAGCAGCTTAGTAGGCCCGAGCGGAGCAGAGACCCAGTACTTC
>many|TRBV7-3|TRBJ1-1|.
CASSLTPTGLNTEAFF
TGTGCCAGCAGCTTAACGCCGACAGGTTTGAACACTGAAGCTTTCTTT
>many|TRBV19|TRBJ1-5|TRBD1
CASSMTGGGNQPQHF
TGTGCCAGTAGTATGACAGGGGGTGGGAATCAGCCCCAGCATTTT
>many|TRBV6-4|TRBJ1-2|TRBD1
CASSDVSGQGNYGYTF
TGTGCCAGCAGTGACGTTAGCGGACAGGGGAACTATGGCTACACCTTC
>many|TRBV5-1|TRBJ2-2|.
CASSLAGTINTGELFF
TGCGCCAGCAGCTTGGCCGGGACAATTAACACCGGGGAGCTGTTTTTT
>many|TRBV20-1|TRBJ2-7|.
CSARDFLGTQSYEQYF
TGCAGTGCTAGAGATTTCCTCGGGACACAAAGCTACGAGCAGTACTTC
>many|TRBV6-5|TRBJ1-5|TRBD1
CASRTRQGPQPQHF
TGTGCCAGCAGGACTCGACAGGGCCCTCAGCCCCAGCATTTT
>.|TRBV6-1|TRBJ1-2|.
CASSPRGANYGYTF
TGTGCCAGCAGTCCCCGGGGGGCTAACTATGGCTACACCTTC
>many|TRBV11-2|TRBJ2-1|TRBD1
CASSTIHSGQGADEQFF
TGTGCCAGCAGCACCATACACTCGGGACAGGGGGCCGATGAGCAGTTCTTC
>many|TRBV11-2|TRBJ2-7|.
CASSLFRPHEQYF
TGTGCCAGCAGCTTATTCCGGCCGCACGAGCAGTACTTC
>many|TRBV30|TRBJ2-7|TRBD1
CAWTPDRGYEQYF
TGTGCCTGGACCCCGGACAGGGGATACGAGCAGTACTTC
>many|TRBV6-2/TRBV6-3|TRBJ1-2|TRBD1
CASSGRQGSYGYTF
TGTGCCAGCAGTGGCCGACAGGGATCCTATGGCTACACCTTC
>many|TRBV12-3/TRBV12-4|TRBJ1-5|TRBD1
CASSRTPGGNQPQHF
TGTGCCAGCAGTCGCACCCCAGGGGGTAATCAGCCCCAGCATTTT
>.|TRBV20-1|TRBJ2-7|.
CSARAQEAAYEQYF
TGCAGTGCTAGAGCCCAGGAAGCGGCCTACGAGCAGTACTTC
>many|TRBV20-1|TRBJ1-1|.
CSARSYQGINTEAFF
TGCAGTGCTAGATCTTACCAGGGGATCAACACTGAAGCTTTCTTT
>many|TRBV4-1|TRBJ1-2|.
CASSPQYNYGYTF
TGCGCCAGCAGCCCGCAATATAACTATGGCTACACCTTC
>many|TRBV20-1|TRBJ2-7|.
CSAEGFDGGEQYF
TGCAGTGCTGAAGGGTTCGACGGAGGCGAGCAGTACTTC
>many|TRBV30|TRBJ1-1|.
CAWKFAAVEAFF
TGTGCCTGGAAGTTCGCGGCGGTTGAAGCTTTCTTT
>many|TRBV20-1|TRBJ1-3|.
CSARDAGMARNTIYF
TGCAGTGCTAGAGATGCAGGGATGGCCCGAAACACCATATATTTT
>many|TRBV28|TRBJ2-5|TRBD2
CASSLAGGPKETQYF
TGTGCCAGCAGTTTAGCGGGAGGTCCTAAGGAGACCCAGTACTTC
>many|TRBV6-5|TRBJ1-1|.
CASSHSGGHDITEAFF
TGTGCCAGCAGCCATTCTGGCGGACACGATATCACTGAAGCTTTCTTT
>many|TRBV7-3|TRBJ2-7|TRBD2
CASSPSGRAAEQYF
TGTGCCAGCAGCCCCAGCGGGAGGGCCGCCGAGCAGTACTTC
>many|TRBV16|TRBJ1-1|.
CASSQRQAGAEAFF
TGTGCCAGCAGCCAAAGACAGGCGGGGGCTGAAGCTTTCTTT
>many|TRBV18|TRBJ1-1|.
CASSQKPNTEAFF
TGTGCCAGCTCACAAAAGCCGAACACTGAAGCTTTCTTT
>.|TRBV6-2/TRBV6-3|TRBJ1-5|.
CASRPWSNNQPQPF
TGTGCCAGCAGGCCCTGGAGTAACAATCAGCCCCAGCCTTTT
>many|TRBV6-2/TRBV6-3|TRBJ2-7|.
CASLGAVYAGEQYF
TGTGCCAGCTTAGGAGCGGTCTACGCGGGCGAGCAGTACTTC
>.|TRBV12-3/TRBV12-4|TRBJ1-1|.
CASTPEVPEAFF
TGTGCCAGCACTCCTGAGGTACCTGAAGCTTTCTTT
>many|TRBV7-3|TRBJ2-5|TRBD2
CASSRGGAGQETQYF
TGTGCCAGCAGCCGGGGGGGAGCCGGACAAGAGACCCAGTACTTC
>.|TRBV20-1|TRBJ2-5|.
CSAIQQGGGTQYF
TGCAGTGCTATCCAACAGGGTGGAGGGACCCAGTACTTC
>.|TRBV6-1|TRBJ1-1|TRBD1
CASTPRPGQPNTEAFF
TGTGCCAGCACTCCCCGACCGGGACAGCCGAACACTGAAGCTTTCTTT